Sequencing of this T cell receptor beta chain was carried out in a study of response to subunit inactivated influenza vaccine. Study results and limitations: Authors suggested seasonal influenza vaccinations each recruit few new T cells.

Points on this clonotype: Its target is not known.

TCRdb recomputed calls from the RT-PCR reads with MiXCR, one row per CDR3 protein. The table shows about 540,000 distinct CDR3 sequences, with 14% occurring only once. Trimming pared 6 bases from V and 2 bases from J, leaving 15 bases between. The CDR3 has 15 amino acids. Germline lookup yields CDR1 MNHNS and CDR2 SASEGT. The gene calls are TRBV6-1 and TRBJ2-3; D could derive from TRBD1 or TRBD2 (5 bases each). The sample here was PBMCs from blood, taken 11 to 12 days after vaccination. This clonotype was sampled from a man between 50 and 59 years old who received an inactivated influenza vaccine. The CDR3 region is CASSHGTAITDTQYF. The CDR3 DNA reads TGTGCCAGCAGCCACGGGACGGCAATCACAGATACGCAGTATTTT.